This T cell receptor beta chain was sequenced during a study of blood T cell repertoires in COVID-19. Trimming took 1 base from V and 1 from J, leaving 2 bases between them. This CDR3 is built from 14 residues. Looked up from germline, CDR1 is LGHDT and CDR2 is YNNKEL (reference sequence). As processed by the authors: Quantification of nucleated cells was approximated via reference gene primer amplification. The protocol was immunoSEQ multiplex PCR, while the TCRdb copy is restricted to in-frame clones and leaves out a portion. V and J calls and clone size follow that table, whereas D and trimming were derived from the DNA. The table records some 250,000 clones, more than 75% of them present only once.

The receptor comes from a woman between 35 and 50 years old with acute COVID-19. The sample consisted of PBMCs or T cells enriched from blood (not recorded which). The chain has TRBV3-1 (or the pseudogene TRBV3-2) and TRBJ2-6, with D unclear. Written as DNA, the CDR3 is TGTGCCAGCAGCCAAGCATCTGGGGCCAACGTCCTGACTTTC. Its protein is CASSQASGANVLTF.